Listed below are T cell receptor beta chains from one sample, sequenced in a study of neurological immune-mediated disorders. TCRdb passed the 5' RACE reads through MiXCR, listing each CDR3 protein once. The data show some 14,000 distinct CDR3 sequences, with 8% to 13% seen just once and under 30% held by the top ten. The sample comprised PBMCs. The receptor set was obtained from a woman aged 40 to 49 in good health. CDR3s include the opening cysteine and the closing phenylalanine or tryptophan. A D gene is named only where the DNA matches it firmly.

j_call v_call d_call cdr3_aa
TRBJ1-1 TRBV12-3/TRBV12-4 NA CASRLNTEAFF
TRBJ2-6 TRBV6-5 TRBD2 CASSYSGGVLISGANVLTF
TRBJ2-2 TRBV30 NA CAWSRGTKNTGELFF
TRBJ2-3 TRBV5-1 TRBD2 CASSLVTSGGADTQYF
TRBJ1-1 TRBV12-3/TRBV12-4 NA CASSPTTRNTEAFF
TRBJ2-1 TRBV20-1 NA CSARYYNEQFF
TRBJ2-7 TRBV27 NA CASSIRTIGQTYEQYF
TRBJ2-1 TRBV27 TRBD2 CASSFSGSDEQFF
TRBJ2-7 TRBV4-1 NA CASSQVGGYEQYF
TRBJ1-5 TRBV29-1 TRBD1 CSAGTDYNQPQHF
TRBJ1-1 TRBV27 NA CATGMGYTEAFF
TRBJ2-1 TRBV20-1 NA CSARDMVRGGNEQFF
TRBJ1-1 TRBV6-5 TRBD1 CASRWDRELDTEAFF
TRBJ2-3 TRBV5-5 NA CASSLDLNTQYF
TRBJ2-1 TRBV11-2 NA CASRPSVHNEQFF
TRBJ2-2 TRBV5-5 NA CASSLGGADTGELFF
TRBJ1-6 TRBV2 NA CASSGSQNSPLHF
TRBJ1-6 TRBV28 NA CASSLPQGINSPLHF
TRBJ2-5 TRBV20-1 TRBD2 CSPRLAGGVGETQYF
TRBJ2-2 TRBV11-3 NA CASSFYICSARTGTGNTGELFF
TRBJ1-1 TRBV5-1 NA CASSWDENTEAFF
TRBJ1-2 TRBV30 TRBD1 CAWSLVRGNYGYTF
TRBJ2-5 TRBV12-3/TRBV12-4 NA CASSLRGSETQYF
TRBJ2-2 TRBV5-1 NA CASRKIKGGTANTGELFF
TRBJ1-5 TRBV9 TRBD1 CASSPGTGSQPQHF
TRBJ2-4 TRBV7-2 TRBD1 CASSLEWAWGTGAPLAKNIQYF
TRBJ1-2 TRBV14 NA CASSQDASVNYGYTF
TRBJ1-5 TRBV5-1 NA CASSFDGQPNQPQHF
TRBJ2-3 TRBV10-3 NA CAISGGRDTPADTQYF
TRBJ2-1 TRBV15 NA CATSIPLGNEQFF
TRBJ2-1 TRBV9 NA CASQPVSYNEQFF
TRBJ1-1 TRBV18 TRBD1 CASSPRQGAGTEAFF
TRBJ2-3 TRBV4-1 NA CASSQPRDQKDTQYF
TRBJ1-5 TRBV7-9 NA CASSRGGDYQPQHF
TRBJ2-7 TRBV5-1 TRBD2 CASSLGLALDEQYF
TRBJ2-7 TRBV4-3 TRBD2 CASSQGASGTYEQYF
TRBJ1-5 TRBV4-2 NA CASSQFEGGNQPQHF
TRBJ2-2 TRBV7-7 NA CASSQGITGELFF
TRBJ1-5 TRBV3-1 NA CASSRENQPQHF
TRBJ2-7 TRBV9 NA CASSVGGWNEQYF
TRBJ2-7 TRBV5-1 NA CASSSGPRSVHLDEQYF